The 5 T cell receptor beta chains given below trace back to one sample, sequenced in a study of T-cell reconstitution after alpha-beta-depleted transplantation in children. Molecular barcoding with unique molecular identifiers was used for the TCRbeta library. TCRdb analysed the PCR reads with MiXCR anew, one entry per CDR3 protein. This table has some 500,000 distinct CDR3 sequences, around a third appearing once. The specimen comprised PBMCs from the stem cell graft donor, sampled from the stem cell graft. The origin of the receptors is a human donor who donated a stem cell graft to a child with aplastic anemia.

This clonotype was observed a single time. The genes are TRBV2 and TRBJ1-1; TRBD1 aligns across 8 bases. The CDR3 totals 15 residues. Germline CDR1 SNHLY, CDR2 FYNNEI. Unmatched junction bases numbered 9, after V lost 5 bases and J lost 4 bases. CDR3 DNA sequence: TGTGCCAGCAGTTCCCGGGACAGGTCGATCACTGAAGCTTTCTTT. It translates to CASSSRDRSITEAFF.

This clonotype was picked up a small number of times. The V call is TRBV20-1, the J call TRBJ1-1, with a weak D call TRBD1 (6 bases). Trimming stripped 4 bases from V and 1 base from J, with 13 bases between. CDR1 and CDR2 (germline): DFQATT, SNEGSKA (reference sequence). CDR3 length: 14 amino acids. CDR3 residues: CSATSYRENTEAFF. DNA of the CDR3: TGCAGTGCTACCTCCTACAGGGAGAACACTGAAGCTTTCTTT.

This chain joins TRBV6-1 and TRBJ2-2; maybe TRBD1 (5 bases). This CDR3 is built from 12 residues. V was trimmed by 11 bases and J by 6 bases, leaving 13 bases between them. Looked up from germline, CDR1 is MNHNS and CDR2 is SASEGT. CDR3 residues: CASILGAGELFF. Here the CDR3 DNA reads TGTGCCTCTATCTTAGGGGCCGGGGAGCTGTTTTTT.

This clonotype was counted a single time. The chain uses TRBV5-6 and TRBJ2-7; possible D gene TRBD2, 5 bases. This CDR3 comprises 12 residues. The V and J ends lost 2 bases and 6 bases respectively, with 9 bases between them. CDR1 and CDR2 from the germline V gene are SGHDT and YYEEEE. In DNA form, the CDR3 reads TGTGCCAGCAGCTTTAGACGGGGCGAGCAGTACGTC. Translation gives CASSFRRGEQYV.

V and J are TRBV6-6 and TRBJ2-1; TRBD2 might be the D (6 bases). Looked up from germline, CDR1 is MNHNY and CDR2 is SVGAGI (reference sequence). This CDR3 has 12 amino acids. Trimming pared 7 bases from V and 6 bases from J, leaving 10 bases between. CDR3 sequence (DNA): TGTGCCAGCACTAGACTAGTCAATGAGCAGTTCTTC. Amino acid sequence: CASTRLVNEQFF.